Listed below are T cell receptor beta chains from one sample, sequenced in a study of identical twins. Each CDR3 protein is one row after TCRdb ran MiXCR on the 5' RACE reads. The sample lists about 190,000 distinct CDR3 sequences; around 15% were seen once. This sample was shared with a second study, whose subject was T cells expressing NK-cell markers.

What was sequenced was CD8+ T cells sorted from blood. These receptors were taken from a woman under 30 in good health. Each CDR3 is given with its conserved first and last residue. A D gene is named only where the DNA matches it firmly. Not all rows give a size; the values are once, few, many and, for expanded clones, a class.

size,D,J,V,CDR3,DNA
few,TRBD1,TRBJ1-2,TRBV20-1,CSAQTGYPAGVGYTF,TGCAGTGCTCAGACAGGGTACCCAGCGGGCGTCGGCTACACCTTC
few,.,TRBJ2-1,TRBV12-3/TRBV12-4,CASSLTRFDEQFF,TGTGCCAGCAGCCTGACCAGATTCGATGAGCAGTTCTTC
.,TRBD2,TRBJ2-3,TRBV27,CASRSGGGADTQYF,TGTGCCAGCAGGAGTGGGGGAGGGGCAGATACGCAGTATTTT
.,.,TRBJ2-7,TRBV6-2/TRBV6-3,CASKAGPIEYF,TGTGCCAGCAAAGCAGGGCCCATCGAGTACTTC
few,.,TRBJ2-1,TRBV7-9,CASSLRPRDEQFF,TGTGCCAGCAGCTTAAGACCCCGGGATGAGCAGTTCTTC
.,.,TRBJ2-1,TRBV7-8,CASSSEGKGSYNEQFF,TGTGCCAGCAGCTCCGAGGGTAAGGGCTCCTACAATGAGCAGTTCTTC
.,.,TRBJ1-4,TRBV27,CASSLSGRAEKLFF,TGTGCCAGCAGTTTAAGCGGCAGGGCTGAAAAACTGTTTTTT
.,.,TRBJ2-1,TRBV12-3/TRBV12-4,CASRNPNLEQFF,TGTGCCAGCAGGAACCCTAATCTCGAGCAGTTCTTC
.,TRBD2,TRBJ2-1,TRBV7-6,CASSLGEGAEQFF,TGTGCCAGCAGCTTGGGGGAGGGCGCTGAGCAGTTCTTC
.,TRBD2,TRBJ2-1,TRBV6-1,CASSRLAGSSYNEQFF,TGTGCCAGCAGCCGACTAGCGGGCAGCTCCTACAATGAGCAGTTCTTC
.,.,TRBJ2-6,TRBV15,CATSREPGNVGANVLTF,TGTGCCACCAGCAGAGAACCGGGAAACGTTGGGGCCAACGTCCTGACTTTC
.,.,TRBJ2-2,TRBV7-9,CASSRLAGELFF,TGTGCCAGCAGCAGGCTGGCCGGGGAGCTGTTTTTT
few,TRBD1,TRBJ1-2,TRBV20-1,CSARDGRGHNYGYTF,TGCAGTGCTAGAGATGGAAGGGGGCACAACTATGGCTACACCTTC
few,TRBD1,TRBJ2-7,TRBV29-1,CSVSYRDRGYEQYF,TGCAGCGTTTCTTACCGGGACAGGGGATACGAGCAGTACTTC
few,.,TRBJ2-2,TRBV4-1,CASWADTGELFF,TGCGCCAGCTGGGCGGACACCGGGGAGCTGTTTTTT
few,.,TRBJ2-2,TRBV21-1,CASSNRERPNTGELFF,TGTGCCAGCAGCAATAGGGAGCGACCGAACACCGGGGAGCTGTTTTTT
few,TRBD2,TRBJ2-1,TRBV7-9,CASSLPPGTSWDEQFF,TGTGCCAGCAGCCTTCCTCCCGGGACTAGTTGGGATGAGCAGTTCTTC
.,TRBD2,TRBJ2-1,TRBV11-2,CASSLFSGASYNEQFF,TGTGCCAGCAGCCTTTTTAGCGGGGCCTCCTACAATGAGCAGTTCTTC
few,TRBD1,TRBJ1-6,TRBV5-1,CASSTGQGNSPLHF,TGCGCCAGCAGCACAGGACAGGGAAATTCACCCCTCCACTTT
.,TRBD1,TRBJ1-2,TRBV12-3/TRBV12-4,CASDTPGGLPMRYTF,TGTGCCAGCGACACCCCAGGGGGATTGCCTATGCGCTACACCTTC
few,.,TRBJ2-2,TRBV20-1,CSVQESGELFF,TGCAGTGTTCAGGAATCCGGGGAGCTGTTTTTT
few,TRBD2,TRBJ2-1,TRBV5-1,CASSLRLAGGEQFF,TGCGCCAGCAGCTTGAGACTAGCGGGGGGAGAGCAGTTCTTC
few,.,TRBJ2-7,TRBV27,CASSWGPSYEQYF,TGTGCCAGCAGTTGGGGGCCCTCCTACGAGCAGTACTTC
few,TRBD2,TRBJ2-1,TRBV27,CASSAGLGILDEQFF,TGTGCCAGCAGTGCGGGACTAGGGATCCTTGATGAGCAGTTCTTC
.,.,TRBJ2-7,TRBV2,CASSGRLSSYEQYF,TGTGCCAGCAGTGGACGGTTGAGCTCCTACGAGCAGTACTTC
.,.,TRBJ1-1,TRBV5-1,CASSSKTGGEAFF,TGCGCCAGCAGCTCGAAGACAGGAGGTGAAGCTTTCTTT
few,TRBD1,TRBJ2-7,TRBV7-9,CASSPQGQGAYEQYF,TGTGCCAGCAGCCCCCAGGGACAGGGGGCATACGAGCAGTACTTC
.,.,TRBJ2-7,TRBV27,CASSPPFDSAYEQYF,TGTGCCAGCAGTCCACCCTTTGACTCCGCCTACGAGCAGTACTTC
.,.,TRBJ2-2,TRBV19,CASSIVIATGELFF,TGTGCCAGTAGTATAGTAATCGCCACCGGGGAGCTGTTTTTT
few,.,TRBJ2-7,TRBV6-1,CASSESTTATYEQYF,TGTGCCAGCAGTGAGTCGACGACAGCCACCTACGAGCAGTACTTC
.,.,TRBJ2-1,TRBV6-2/TRBV6-3,CASSQPGNEQFF,TGTGCCAGCAGTCAGCCAGGCAATGAGCAGTTCTTC
few,TRBD1,TRBJ1-1,TRBV7-9,CASSPSGTGGGWTEAFF,TGTGCCAGCAGCCCGTCGGGGACAGGGGGCGGGTGGACTGAAGCTTTCTTT
.,TRBD2,TRBJ2-4,TRBV10-3,CAISDLPGRGDIQYF,TGTGCCATCAGTGATTTACCGGGACGGGGGGACATTCAGTACTTC
few,.,TRBJ2-5,TRBV6-5,CASSYRETQYF,TGTGCCAGCAGTTACAGGGAGACCCAGTACTTC
many,.,TRBJ2-1,TRBV13,CASSPRTYNEQFF,TGTGCCAGCAGCCCGCGGACCTACAATGAGCAGTTCTTC
.,TRBD2,TRBJ2-3,TRBV29-1,CSVPDWTLSGRPTDTQYF,TGCAGCGTCCCTGACTGGACGCTTAGCGGGAGGCCCACAGATACGCAGTATTTT
few,.,TRBJ2-1,TRBV30,CAWSVGASNEQFF,TGTGCCTGGAGTGTTGGAGCTTCCAATGAGCAGTTCTTC
.,.,TRBJ1-5,TRBV27,CASSLSRGNQPQHF,TGTGCCAGCAGTTTAAGCAGGGGCAATCAGCCCCAGCATTTT
.,TRBD1,TRBJ1-2,TRBV9,CASSGSGGLNYGYTF,TGTGCCAGCAGCGGATCAGGGGGCTTAAACTATGGCTACACCTTC
few,TRBD1,TRBJ2-7,TRBV5-4,CASTQDRDHEQYF,TGTGCCAGCACCCAAGACAGGGACCACGAGCAGTACTTC
.,.,TRBJ2-7,TRBV6-2/TRBV6-3,CASSYSRGAAVSYEQYF,TGTGCCAGCAGTTACTCCCGGGGAGCGGCAGTCTCCTACGAGCAGTACTTC